This TCR beta chain was sequenced in a study of shared clonotypes between healthy human individuals. Study results and caveats: Blood alone was sampled, and tissue repertoires likely differ.

Clones were sequenced by immunoSEQ multiplex PCR, and TCRdb holds only the in-frame ones, with some missing. The repertoire holds almost 750,000 clones, with over 60% as singletons. The CDR3 consists of 14 residues. Germline CDR1 LNHDA, CDR2 SQIVND (reference sequence). V lost 3 bases, J lost 6 bases, and 12 bases lay in between. To note about this clone: Its target is not known.

Specimen: memory CD4+ T cells sorted from blood. Subset of the sample: CD45RA-negative fraction. The chain combines TRBV19 with TRBJ1-5, with D hard to call. The sequence came from a woman aged 25-40 years in good health. The DNA for the CDR3 is TGTGCCAGTAGTATTCACGGGGATAGTCAGCCCCAGCATTTT. Translated: CASSIHGDSQPQHF.